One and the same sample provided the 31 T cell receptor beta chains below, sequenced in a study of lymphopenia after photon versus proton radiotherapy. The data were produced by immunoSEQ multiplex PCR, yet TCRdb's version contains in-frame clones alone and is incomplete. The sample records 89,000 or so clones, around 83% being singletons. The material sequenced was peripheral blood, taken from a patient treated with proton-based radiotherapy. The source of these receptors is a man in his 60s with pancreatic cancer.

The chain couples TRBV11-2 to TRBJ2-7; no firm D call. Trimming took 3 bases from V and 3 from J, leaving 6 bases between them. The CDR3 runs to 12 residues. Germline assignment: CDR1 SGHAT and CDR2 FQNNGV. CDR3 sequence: CASSLEDYEQYF. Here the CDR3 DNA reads TGTGCCAGCAGCTTGGAAGACTACGAGCAGTACTTC.

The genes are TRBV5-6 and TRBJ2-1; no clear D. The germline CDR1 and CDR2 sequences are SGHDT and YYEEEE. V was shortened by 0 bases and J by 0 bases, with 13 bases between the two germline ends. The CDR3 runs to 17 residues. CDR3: CASSLAGGLHSYNEQFF. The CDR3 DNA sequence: TGTGCCAGCAGCTTGGCCGGCGGCCTTCACTCCTACAATGAGCAGTTCTTC.

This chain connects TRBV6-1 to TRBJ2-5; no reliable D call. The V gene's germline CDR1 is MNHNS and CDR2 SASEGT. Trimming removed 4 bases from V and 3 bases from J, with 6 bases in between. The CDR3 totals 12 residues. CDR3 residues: CASSAVKETQYF. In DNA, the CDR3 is TGTGCCAGCAGTGCCGTGAAAGAGACCCAGTACTTC.

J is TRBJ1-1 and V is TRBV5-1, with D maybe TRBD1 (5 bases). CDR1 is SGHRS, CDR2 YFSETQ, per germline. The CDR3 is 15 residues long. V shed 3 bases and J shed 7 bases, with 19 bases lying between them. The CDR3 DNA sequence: TGCGCCAGCAGCTACCCCGGGGGTGTGAGGAGTGAAGCTTTCTTT. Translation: CASSYPGGVRSEAFF.

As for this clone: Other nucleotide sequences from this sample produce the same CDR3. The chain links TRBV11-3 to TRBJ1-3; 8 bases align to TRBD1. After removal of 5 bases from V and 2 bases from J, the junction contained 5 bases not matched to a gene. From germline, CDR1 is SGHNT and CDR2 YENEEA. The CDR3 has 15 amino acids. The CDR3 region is CASSPGQGPGNTIYF. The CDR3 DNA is TGTGCCAGCAGCCCCGGACAGGGTCCTGGAAACACCATATATTTT. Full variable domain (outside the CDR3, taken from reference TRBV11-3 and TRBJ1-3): EAGVVQSPRYKIIEKKQPVAFWCNPISGHNTLYWYLQNLGQGPELLIRYENEEAVDDSQLPKDRFSAERLKGVDSTLKIQPAELGDSAVYLCASSPGQGPGNTIYFGEGSWLTVV.

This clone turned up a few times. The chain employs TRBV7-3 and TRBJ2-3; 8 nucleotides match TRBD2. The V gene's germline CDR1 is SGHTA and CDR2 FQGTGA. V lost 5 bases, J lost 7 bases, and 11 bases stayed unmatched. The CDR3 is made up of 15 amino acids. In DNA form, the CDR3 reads TGTGCCAGCAGCCGGGCGGCGGGAGGCGGCTATACGCAGTATTTT. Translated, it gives CASSRAAGGGYTQYF.

The CDR3 coding sequence is TGTGCCAGCCGTAGGGGGCATGAGCAGTTCTTC. Protein: CASRRGHEQFF. The chain is built from TRBV9 and TRBJ2-1; 7 bases match TRBD1. J was trimmed by 8 bases and V by 7 bases; bases with no gene match: 3. This CDR3 is built from 11 residues. Germline values: CDR1 SGDLS, CDR2 YYNGEE.

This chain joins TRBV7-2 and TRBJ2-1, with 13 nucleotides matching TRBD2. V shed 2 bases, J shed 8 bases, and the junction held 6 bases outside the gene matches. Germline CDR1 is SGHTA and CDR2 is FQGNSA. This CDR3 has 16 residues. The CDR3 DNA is TGTGCCAGCAGCTTACGACTAGCGGGAGGTATCGATGAGCAGTTCTTC. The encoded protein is CASSLRLAGGIDEQFF.

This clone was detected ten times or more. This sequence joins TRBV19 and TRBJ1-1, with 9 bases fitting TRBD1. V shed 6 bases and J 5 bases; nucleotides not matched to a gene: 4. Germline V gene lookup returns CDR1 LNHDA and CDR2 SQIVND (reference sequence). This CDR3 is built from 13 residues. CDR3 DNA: TGTGCCAGTAGCGGACAGGGGCGAACTGAAGCTTTCTTT. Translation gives CASSGQGRTEAFF.

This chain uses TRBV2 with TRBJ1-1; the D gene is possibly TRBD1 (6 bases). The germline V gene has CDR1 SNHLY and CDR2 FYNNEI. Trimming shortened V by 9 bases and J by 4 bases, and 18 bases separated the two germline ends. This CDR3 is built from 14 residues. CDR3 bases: TGTGCCAGTAGAAGGGGGTTGTTTGGCACTGAAGCTTTCTTT. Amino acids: CASRRGLFGTEAFF.

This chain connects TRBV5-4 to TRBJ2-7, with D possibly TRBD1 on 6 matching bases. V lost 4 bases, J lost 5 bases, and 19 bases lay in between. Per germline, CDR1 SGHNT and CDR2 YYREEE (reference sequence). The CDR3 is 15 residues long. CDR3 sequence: CASSPRGAGYHEQYF. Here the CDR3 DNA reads TGTGCCAGCAGCCCCAGGGGTGCAGGGTACCACGAGCAGTACTTC. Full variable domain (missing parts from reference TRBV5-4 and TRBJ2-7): ETGVTQSPTHLIKTRGQQVTLRCSSQSGHNTVSWYQQALGQGPQFIFQYYREEENGRGNFPPRFSGLQFPNYSSELNVNALELDDSALYLCASSPRGAGYHEQYFGPGTRLTVT.

The CDR3 DNA reads as TGTGCCAGCATGAGGAGGAAGGGCTCAAGCTACGAGCAGTACTTC. Its protein is CASMRRKGSSYEQYF. The chain couples TRBV27 to TRBJ2-7; D possibly corresponds to TRBD2 (5 bases). Trimming removed 7 bases at V and 3 bases at J, with 19 bases between. Per the germline V gene, CDR1 is MNHEY and CDR2 is SMNVEV (reference sequence). The CDR3 has 15 residues.

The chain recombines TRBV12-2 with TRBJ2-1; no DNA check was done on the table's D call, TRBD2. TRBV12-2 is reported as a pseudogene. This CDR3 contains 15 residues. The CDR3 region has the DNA TGTGCAAGTCGCGAACTAGCGCCGTGGAGGAATGAGCAGTTCTTC. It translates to CASRELAPWRNEQFF.

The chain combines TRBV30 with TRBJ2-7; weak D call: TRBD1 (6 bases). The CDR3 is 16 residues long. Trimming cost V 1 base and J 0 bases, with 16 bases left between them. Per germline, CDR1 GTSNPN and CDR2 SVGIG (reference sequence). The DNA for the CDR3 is TGTGCCTGGAGTGACACAGGGACAACAAACTCCTACGAGCAGTACTTC. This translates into CAWSDTGTTNSYEQYF.

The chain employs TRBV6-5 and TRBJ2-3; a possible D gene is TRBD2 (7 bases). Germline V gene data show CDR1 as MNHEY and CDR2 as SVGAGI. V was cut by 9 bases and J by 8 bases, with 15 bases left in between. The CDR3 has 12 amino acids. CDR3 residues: CARGRGKGTQYF. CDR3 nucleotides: TGTGCCAGAGGGAGGGGGAAGGGTACGCAGTATTTT.

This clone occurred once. The CDR3 DNA follows: TGTGCCAGCAGCAATACACAGGGTAGCTATGGCTACACCTTC. Translated, it gives CASSNTQGSYGYTF. This chain connects TRBV6-1 to TRBJ1-2, with D tentatively TRBD1 (6 bases). Germline V gene lookup returns CDR1 MNHNS and CDR2 SASEGT. V lost 6 bases and J 4 bases, leaving 15 bases between the germline ends. This CDR3 spans 14 amino acids.

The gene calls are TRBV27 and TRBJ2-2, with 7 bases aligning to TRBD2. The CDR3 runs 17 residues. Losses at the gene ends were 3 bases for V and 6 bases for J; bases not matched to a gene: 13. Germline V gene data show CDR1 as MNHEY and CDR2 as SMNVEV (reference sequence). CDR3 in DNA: TGTGCCAGCAGTTTTACGGGAGGCTCTCTTTCCTCCGGGGAGCTGTTTTTT. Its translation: CASSFTGGSLSSGELFF.

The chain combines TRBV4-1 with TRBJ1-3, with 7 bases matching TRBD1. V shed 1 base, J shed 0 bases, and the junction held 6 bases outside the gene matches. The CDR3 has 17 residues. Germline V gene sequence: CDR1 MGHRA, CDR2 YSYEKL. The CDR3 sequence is CASSQGQGLSSGNTIYF. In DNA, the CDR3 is TGCGCCAGCAGCCAAGGACAGGGACTTAGCTCTGGAAACACCATATATTTT.

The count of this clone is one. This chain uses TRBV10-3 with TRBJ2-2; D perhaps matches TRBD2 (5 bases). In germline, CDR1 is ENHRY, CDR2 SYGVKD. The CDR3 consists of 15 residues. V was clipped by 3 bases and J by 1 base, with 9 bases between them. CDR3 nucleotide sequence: TGTGCCATCAGTGATTTAGGACTGAACACCGGGGAGCTGTTTTTT. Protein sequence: CAISDLGLNTGELFF.

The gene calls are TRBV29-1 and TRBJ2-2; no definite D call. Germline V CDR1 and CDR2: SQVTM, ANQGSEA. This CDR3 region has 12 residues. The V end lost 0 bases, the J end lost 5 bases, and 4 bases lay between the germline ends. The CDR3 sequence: CSVEDLTGELFF. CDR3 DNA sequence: TGCAGCGTTGAAGACCTGACCGGGGAGCTGTTTTTT.

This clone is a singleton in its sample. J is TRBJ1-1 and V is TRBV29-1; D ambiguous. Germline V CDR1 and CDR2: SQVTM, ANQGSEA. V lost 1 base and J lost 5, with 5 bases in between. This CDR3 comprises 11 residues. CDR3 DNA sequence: TGCAGCGTTGAAGGCAGGACTGAAGCTTTCTTT. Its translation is CSVEGRTEAFF.

Here the CDR3 DNA reads TGTGCCAGCAGCGACGGACACCAAAAATGGGGAGCTTTCTTT. Translated: CASSDGHQKWGAFF. This sequence joins TRBV9 and TRBJ1-1; possible D gene TRBD1, 5 bases. CDR3 length equals 14 residues. Germline CDR1 reads SGDLS; CDR2 reads YYNGEE. Between the trimmed V and J ends, which lost 3 bases and 10 bases, there was a span of 19 bases.

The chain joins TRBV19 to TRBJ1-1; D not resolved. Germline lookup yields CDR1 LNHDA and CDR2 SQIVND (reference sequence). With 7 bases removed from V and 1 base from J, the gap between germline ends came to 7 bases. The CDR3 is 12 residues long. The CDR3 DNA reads TGTGCCAGTACTGAGGGGAACACTGAAGCTTTCTTT. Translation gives CASTEGNTEAFF.

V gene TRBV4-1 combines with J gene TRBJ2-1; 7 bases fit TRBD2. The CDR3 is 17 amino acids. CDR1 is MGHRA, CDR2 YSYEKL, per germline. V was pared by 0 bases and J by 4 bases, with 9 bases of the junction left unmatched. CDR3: CASSQDLGGSPYNEQFF. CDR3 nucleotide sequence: TGCGCCAGCAGCCAAGATCTGGGCGGGAGCCCGTACAATGAGCAGTTCTTC.

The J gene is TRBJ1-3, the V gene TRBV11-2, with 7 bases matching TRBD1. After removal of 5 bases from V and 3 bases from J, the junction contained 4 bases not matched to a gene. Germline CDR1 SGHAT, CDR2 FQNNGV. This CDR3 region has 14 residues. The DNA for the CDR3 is TGTGCCAGCAGCCTGGGACAGAGTGGAAACACCATATATTTT. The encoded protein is CASSLGQSGNTIYF.

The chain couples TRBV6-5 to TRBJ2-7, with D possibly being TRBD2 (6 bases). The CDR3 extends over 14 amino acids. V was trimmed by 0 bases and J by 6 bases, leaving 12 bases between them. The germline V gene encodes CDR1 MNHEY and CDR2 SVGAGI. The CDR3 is CASSYSGLGGEQYF. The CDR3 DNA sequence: TGTGCCAGCAGTTACTCCGGGCTGGGGGGCGAGCAGTACTTC.

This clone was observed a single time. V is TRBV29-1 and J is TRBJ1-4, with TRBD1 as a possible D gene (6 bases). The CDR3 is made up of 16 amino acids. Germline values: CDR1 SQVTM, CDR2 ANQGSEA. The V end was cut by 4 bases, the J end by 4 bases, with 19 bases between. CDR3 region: CSVVKLGAHGNEKLFF. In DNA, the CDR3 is TGCAGCGTTGTGAAGTTGGGGGCGCATGGTAATGAAAAACTGTTTTTT.

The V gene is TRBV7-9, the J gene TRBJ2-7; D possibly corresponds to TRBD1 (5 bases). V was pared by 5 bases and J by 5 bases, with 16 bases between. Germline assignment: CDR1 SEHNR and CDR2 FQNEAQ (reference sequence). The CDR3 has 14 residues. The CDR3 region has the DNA TGTGCCAGCAGCCCGATGACAGACGTCGACGAGCAGTACTTC. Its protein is CASSPMTDVDEQYF.

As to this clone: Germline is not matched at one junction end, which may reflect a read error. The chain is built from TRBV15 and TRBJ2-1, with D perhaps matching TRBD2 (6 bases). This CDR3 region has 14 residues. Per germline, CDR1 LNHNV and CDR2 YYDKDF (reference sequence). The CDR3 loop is CATSRDVGLSGGIF. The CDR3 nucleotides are TGTGCCACCAGCAGAGATGTGGGACTCTCGGGCGGGATCTTC. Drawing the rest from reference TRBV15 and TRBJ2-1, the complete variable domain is DAMVIQNPRYQVTQFGKPVTLSCSQTLNHNVMYWYQQKSSQAPKLLFHYYDKDFNNEADTPDNFQSRRPNTSFCFLDIRSPGLGDTAMYLCATSRDVGLSGGIFGPGTRLTVL.

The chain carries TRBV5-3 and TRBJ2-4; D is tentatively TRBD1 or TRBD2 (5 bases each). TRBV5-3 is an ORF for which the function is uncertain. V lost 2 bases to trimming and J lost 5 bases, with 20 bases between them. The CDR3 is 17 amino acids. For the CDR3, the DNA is TGTGCCAGAAGCTTCGGCCCCCGCGAGGGACCCCAAAACATTCAGTACTTC. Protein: CARSFGPREGPQNIQYF.

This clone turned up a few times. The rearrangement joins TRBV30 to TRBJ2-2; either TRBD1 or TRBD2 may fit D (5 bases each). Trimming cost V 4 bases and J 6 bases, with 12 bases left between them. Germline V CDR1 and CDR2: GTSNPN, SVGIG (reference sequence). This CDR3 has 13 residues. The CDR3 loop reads CAWNLRGAGELFF. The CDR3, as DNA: TGTGCCTGGAACCTACGAGGGGCCGGGGAGCTGTTTTTT.